The sequence of this TCR beta chain was determined in a study of CD8 T cells in ankylosing spondylitis. Making the TCR beta libraries involved quantitative 5'-RACE with molecular barcodes. TCRdb called the 5' RACE reads again in MiXCR, with one record for every CDR3 protein. The table includes 160,000 or so distinct CDR3 sequences, 8.5% to 10% detected once. In this sample, this clonotype turned up a few times. The V end was cut by 5 bases, the J end by 2 bases, with 16 bases between. CDR1 is GTSNPN and CDR2 is SVGIG in the germline V gene (reference sequence). This CDR3 spans 14 amino acids. This clonotype was sampled from a female donor with ankylosing spondylitis or in good health (not recorded which). The gene calls are TRBV30 and TRBJ2-7; D is undetermined. The source material was blood, either unsorted or a sorted T cell fraction (not recorded which). In nucleotides, the CDR3 is TGTGCCTGGGGCCCTGGGCAGTCTCCCTACGAGCAGTACTTC. It specifies CAWGPGQSPYEQYF.